Reported below is one TCR beta chain. Its specificity is not known. The sample is drawn from a study of vaccination effects on CD4 cells after COVID-19. Study details: Vaccination of participants consisted of two doses of either the BNT162b2 or mRNA-1273 vaccine.

Study observations and caveats: Late in the post-vaccination period, infection-induced and vaccine-induced clones underwent marked clonal contraction.

This CDR3 has 13 residues. V was pared by 2 bases and J by 6 bases, with 10 bases between. The germline CDR1 and CDR2 sequences are SGHRS and YFSETQ. Generated by immunoSEQ multiplex PCR, the TCRdb table keeps only in-frame clones and is missing some. The table shows about 41,000 clones, with 77% occurring only once. ViraFEST expansion of antigen-specific CD4+ T cells with viral peptide pools preceded sequencing. CD4+ T cells were isolated after about nine days of culture. Vaccinated participants had no history of SARS-CoV-2 infection and tested negative for nucleocapsid antibodies. Source: CD4+ T cells from PBMCs cultured with HCoV-NL63 spike peptides, taken before COVID-19 vaccination. The chain links TRBV5-1 to TRBJ2-3, with unresolved D. The clonotype comes from a human donor who received a COVID-19 vaccine. The CDR3 spells CASSFSLEDTQYF. For the CDR3, the DNA is TGCGCCAGCAGCTTCTCCCTAGAGGATACGCAGTATTTT.